The following is a TCR beta chain sequence with its context. Its antigen target is currently unknown. Base qualities were left out, and no much larger clone turns up one base away. This entry is derived from a study of T cell repertoires in cytomegalovirus infection (dated by TCRdb to the late 2010s). For the wider study: Alongside well-studied HLA-B-restricted epitopes, the peptide stimulations were aimed at recently identified HLA-C-restricted CMV epitopes, whose presentation resists viral immunomodulation. Donor HLA type was relevant to the analysis, as public TCR beta signatures indicated carriage of CMV infection together with the matching HLA type. Overall study outcomes, separate from this receptor: In both this cohort and an independent cohort of several hundred donors, the cumulative frequency of public TCR beta family members distinguished carriers of CMV infection plus the relevant HLA type. In the ex vivo response, HLA-C-restricted CMV-specific TCR beta clonotypes were dominant, and in two of eight donors the single most frequent clonotype came from this HLA-C-restricted group.

Including cysteine and phenylalanine, the CDR3 has 13 amino acids. The retained sequence is limited to the CDR3, 39 bases, with the frame set at the first base. V loses 1 base, J loses 2 bases, and the germline ends lie 6 bases apart. Taken from the germline V gene (reference sequence), the CDR1 and CDR2 loops are LNHDA and SQIVND. The treatment or condition label corresponds to: in vitro stimulation with specific CMV peptide epitopes to enrich CMV-specific T cells. TCRdb names Illumina HiSeq 1500 as the instrument used. In TCRdb, the public reads were trimmed at Q25 with fastp and aligned with MiXCR, with productive beta chains retained. Each record represents a unique CDR3 protein, reported with the most common genes and DNA among its rows. For this sample the table gives fewer than 350,000 distinct CDR3 sequences, of which 25% to 30% were detected only once. The ten largest clones add up to roughly 20% of the sample.

The receptor was isolated from a human donor in good health (CMV status not recorded). Some clones in this sample may be carry-over from other donors' samples. In this chain, TRBV19 is recombined with TRBJ2-7; the D match is possibly TRBD1 or TRBD2, with 5 bases aligned in each. Specimen: cultured PBMCs, collected from culture after CMV antigen stimulation. In nucleotide form, the sequence is TGTGCCAGTAGTATAGGGGACGCCTACGAGCAGTACTTC. It is translated as CASSIGDAYEQYF.